Below are 9 T cell receptor beta chains sequenced from a single sample in a study of post-analysis software for immune sequencing data. The authors incorporated unique molecular identifiers into the TCR beta cDNA libraries. MiXCR was run by TCRdb on the PCR reads, yielding one entry per CDR3 protein. Here the sample spans 350,000 to 450,000 distinct CDR3 sequences, less than 35% being singletons. General study findings and limits: Included in a set of about 5 TRBV segments more frequent in patients than controls were TRBV5-6, TRBV5-1 and TRBV20-1.

What these receptors recognize is not known. The sequenced sample consisted of blood. Receptors originate from a girl aged 10 to 17 with multiple sclerosis.

The chain joins TRBV7-9 to TRBJ2-3; 10 nucleotides align to TRBD2. The CDR3 has 18 amino acids. Unmatched junction bases numbered 8, after V lost 0 bases and J lost 2 bases. CDR1 and CDR2 from the germline V gene are SEHNR and FQNEAQ (reference sequence). The CDR3 spells CASSLASGSGGATDTQYF. CDR3 in DNA: TGTGCCAGCAGCTTAGCCTCTGGAAGCGGGGGGGCCACAGATACGCAGTATTTT.

This clonotype was counted between two and nine times. This rearrangement joins TRBV12-3 or TRBV12-4 to TRBJ2-2, with no clear D. This CDR3 comprises 14 residues. V shed 5 bases and J shed 1 base, with 8 bases lying between them. The CDR3 DNA reads TGTGCCAGCAGTCCGGGTGGGAACACCGGGGAGCTGTTTTTT. Encoded protein: CASSPGGNTGELFF.

This clonotype was recorded many times. This chain joins TRBV12-3 or TRBV12-4 and TRBJ1-5; tentative D call: TRBD1 (5 bases). The CDR3 covers 13 residues. V was cut by 2 bases and J by 7 bases, with 9 bases left in between. DNA for the CDR3: TGTGCCAGCAGTTTATATGGGGGACAGCCCCAGCATTTT. As protein: CASSLYGGQPQHF.

The chain joins TRBV6-5 to TRBJ1-6; no firm D call. This CDR3 spans 14 amino acids. Germline lookup yields CDR1 MNHEY and CDR2 SVGAGI. The germline V and J ends were trimmed by 5 bases and 7 bases, with 12 bases remaining between them. CDR3 nucleotides: TGTGCCAGCAGTCGACTCGACTTAAATTCACCCCTCCACTTT. This translates into CASSRLDLNSPLHF.

This clonotype was seen a few times. The chain combines TRBV6-2 or TRBV6-3 with TRBJ1-1, with a weak D call TRBD1 (5 bases). Germline CDR1 reads MNHEY; CDR2 reads SVGEGT. Trimming stripped 8 bases from V and 4 bases from J, with 17 bases between. CDR3 length equals 14 residues. The CDR3 loop is CASLTPGYGTEAFF. The CDR3, as DNA: TGTGCCAGCCTCACCCCAGGGTACGGCACTGAAGCTTTCTTT.

This clonotype has only a few counts. The chain joins TRBV4-3 to TRBJ2-1; D gene unclear. The CDR3 runs to 15 residues. The ends were cut back, 0 bases at V and 0 bases at J, with 6 bases in the middle. The V gene's germline CDR1 is LGHNA and CDR2 YSLEER. Written as DNA, the CDR3 is TGCGCCAGCAGCCAAGACAAGAGCTCCTACAATGAGCAGTTCTTC. This encodes CASSQDKSSYNEQFF.

A note on this clonotype: The CDR3 does not end in the conserved phenylalanine or tryptophan, so this is likely a read error. J is TRBJ2-3 and V is TRBV13, with 10 positions matching TRBD2. CDR1 PRHDT and CDR2 FYEKMQ come from the germline V gene (reference sequence). CDR3 size: 16 residues. The V and J ends lost 4 bases and 5 bases, in that order; junction bases with no gene match: 9. CDR3 loop: CASSSRRTSGGDTQYL. The CDR3 DNA reads TGTGCCAGCAGCTCCCGTCGGACTAGCGGAGGAGATACGCAGTATTTG.

The chain links TRBV5-6 to TRBJ2-5; 12 bases fit TRBD2. This CDR3 spans 16 amino acids. CDR1 is SGHDT and CDR2 is YYEEEE in the germline V gene. The V and J ends lost 4 bases and 2 bases, in that order; junction bases with no gene match: 6. The CDR3 protein is CASSTRLAGVQETQYF. The CDR3, as DNA: TGTGCCAGCAGCACGCGACTAGCGGGGGTACAAGAGACCCAGTACTTC. Full variable domain (rest looked up from reference TRBV5-6 and TRBJ2-5): DAGVTQSPTHLIKTRGQQVTLRCSPKSGHDTVSWYQQALGQGPQFIFQYYEEEERQRGNFPDRFSGHQFPNYSSELNVNALLLGDSALYLCASSTRLAGVQETQYFGPGTRLLVL.

V and J are TRBV7-2 and TRBJ2-5, with 8 nucleotides matching TRBD2. The V gene's germline CDR1 is SGHTA and CDR2 FQGNSA. V lost 1 base and J lost 4; bases outside the gene matches: 5. This CDR3 comprises 15 residues. Written as DNA, the CDR3 is TGTGCCAGCAGCTTAGACGGCGGGAGGAGAGAGACCCAGTACTTC. It encodes CASSLDGGRRETQYF.